These T cell receptor beta chains were read from a single sample in a study of cytomegalovirus exposure and HLA in healthy donors. Produced via immunoSEQ multiplex PCR; TCRdb's table is partial and in-frame only. The table lists roughly 100,000 clones, approximately 71% of them singletons. The material sequenced was PBMCs. All receptors derive from a man aged 35 to 55 in good health and CMV-seronegative. Both conserved end residues are part of each CDR3. A D gene is named only where the DNA matches it firmly. Some rows mark clone size as missing; the rest say once, few, many or name a class of expanded clone.

D	size	V	J	DNA	CDR3
TRBD2	-	TRBV5-1	TRBJ2-5	TGCGCCAGCAGCCTGGGGGAGGGGATGTGGGAGACCCAGTACTTC	CASSLGEGMWETQYF
TRBD1	-	TRBV6-5	TRBJ1-1	TGTGCCAGCAGTGATCGACAGGGAACTGAAGCTTTCTTT	CASSDRQGTEAFF
TRBD2	once	TRBV10-2	TRBJ2-2	TGCGCCAGCAGTGGACCCGGACTAGCGGGGGGGAACACCGGGGAGCTGTTTTTT	CASSGPGLAGGNTGELFF
TRBD1	-	TRBV9	TRBJ2-1	TGTGCCAGCAGTGCCGGGACAGGGACGTACAATGAGCAGTTCTTC	CASSAGTGTYNEQFF
-	once	TRBV7-8	TRBJ1-3	TGTGCCAGCAGGACGACAGTTAAGGGTAAGGTGGCTGGAAACACCATATATTTT	CASRTTVKGKVAGNTIYF
TRBD2	-	TRBV5-6	TRBJ2-1	TGTGCCAGCAGCTTGGTCGGGGGGGCACACAATGAGCAGTTCTTC	CASSLVGGAHNEQFF
TRBD1	-	TRBV4-1	TRBJ1-1	TGCGCCAGCAGCCAAGGGCAGGCCAGGGGGCTGGCTTTCTTT	CASSQGQARGLAFF
TRBD1	-	TRBV19	TRBJ1-1	TGTGCCAGTAGCCCGACAGGGAGATACAAGGCGGAGAACACTGAAGCTTTCTTT	CASSPTGRYKAENTEAFF
TRBD2	-	TRBV5-1	TRBJ2-1	TGCGCCAGCAGCCCTTCCGGGGGGTCCTACAATGAGCAGTTCTTC	CASSPSGGSYNEQFF
TRBD1	-	TRBV4-1	TRBJ2-1	TGCGCCAGCAGCCAAGGTCTGACAGGGCCTGAGCAGTTCTTC	CASSQGLTGPEQFF
TRBD2	-	TRBV9	TRBJ2-1	TGTGCCAGCAGTTCTAGCGGGGGGGCCTCCAATGAGCAGTTCTTC	CASSSSGGASNEQFF
TRBD2	few	TRBV18	TRBJ2-3	TGTGCCAGCTCACGAATATCCGGGACTAGCGGGGGCACAGATACGCAGTATTTT	CASSRISGTSGGTDTQYF
TRBD2	-	TRBV13	TRBJ2-7	TGTGCCAGCAGCTTAAGCGCGGGGGGCTCCTACGAGCAGTACTTC	CASSLSAGGSYEQYF
-	-	TRBV5-1	TRBJ1-3	TGCGCCAGCAGCTTGGACGGACAGATTGGAAACACCATATATTTT	CASSLDGQIGNTIYF
TRBD1	-	TRBV7-9	TRBJ1-4	TGTGCCAGCAGCCGATACGGGACAGGGGGTGAAAAACTGTTTTTT	CASSRYGTGGEKLFF
-	-	TRBV5-5	TRBJ2-7	TGTGCCAGCAGCTTGGCTCCAAACGGAGCCTACGAGCAGTACTTC	CASSLAPNGAYEQYF
TRBD1	once	TRBV5-1	TRBJ1-5	TGCGCCAGCAGCCCGGAAGGGACAGGGCCTTATAGCAATCAGCCCCAGCATTTT	CASSPEGTGPYSNQPQHF
-	-	TRBV7-9	TRBJ1-2	TGTGCCAGCAGCTTATTTCCAGGTTCAAGGGGCTACACCTTC	CASSLFPGSRGYTF
-	-	TRBV6-5	TRBJ2-2	TGTGCCAGCAGTTACTCGGGCACTAACACCGGGGAGCTGTTTTTT	CASSYSGTNTGELFF
-	-	TRBV6-5	TRBJ1-2	TGTGCCAGCAGCCCCGGGGGGGGGCGGAGTGGCTACACCTTC	CASSPGGGRSGYTF
-	-	TRBV7-2	TRBJ2-2	TGTGCCAGCAGCCACCGGGGAACCGGGGAGCTGTTTTTT	CASSHRGTGELFF
-	once	TRBV10-3	TRBJ1-1	TGTGCCATCAGTGAACGAGGGACAAGCACTGAAGCTTTCTTT	CAISERGTSTEAFF
-	few	TRBV27	TRBJ2-5	TGTGCCAGCAGTTTATCGAGCCTTCCGCAAGAGACCCAGTACTTC	CASSLSSLPQETQYF
TRBD1	-	TRBV7-9	TRBJ2-3	TGTGCCAGCAGCTTAGGCGACAGGGGGACATCCGATACGCAGTATTTT	CASSLGDRGTSDTQYF
-	-	TRBV6-6	TRBJ1-1	TGTGCCAGCAGTGATCCGGGGGTTGAGAACACTGAAGCTTTCTTT	CASSDPGVENTEAFF
-	few	TRBV10-3	TRBJ2-1	TGTGCCATCAGTGAGTCTCTGGACAGCCATGAGCAGTTCTTC	CAISESLDSHEQFF
-	-	TRBV2	TRBJ2-7	TGTGCCAGCAGTGAAGTCGGCTCCTACGAGCAGTACTTC	CASSEVGSYEQYF
TRBD2	-	TRBV5-4	TRBJ2-1	TGTGCCAGCAGCAATAGCGGGGGGCGAACATACAATGAGCAGTTCTTC	CASSNSGGRTYNEQFF
TRBD2	-	TRBV4-2	TRBJ2-5	TGTGCCAGCAGCCAAGAGGTCGTAGCGGGGTTGGGGCAAGAGACCCAGTACTTC	CASSQEVVAGLGQETQYF
TRBD2	-	TRBV5-4	TRBJ2-7	TGTGCCAGCAGCTGGTCTTCCGGGGGGGCTTACGAGCAGTACTTC	CASSWSSGGAYEQYF
-	-	TRBV10-3	TRBJ2-7	TGTGCCATCAGCGAGCAAGGGGGTTCCCGCTCCTACGAGCAGTACTTC	CAISEQGGSRSYEQYF
TRBD1	few	TRBV2	TRBJ1-1	TGTGCCAGCAAATCGACAGGGCCGAACACTGAAGCTTTCTTT	CASKSTGPNTEAFF
TRBD1	-	TRBV11-2	TRBJ1-2	TGTGCCAGCAGCTTAGGCCTACAGGGGGAGGTCAGAGGCTACACCTTC	CASSLGLQGEVRGYTF
TRBD2	few	TRBV5-1	TRBJ2-3	TGCGCCAGCACAAGCGGGGGGGCCGGCACAGATACGCAGTATTTT	CASTSGGAGTDTQYF
TRBD1	-	TRBV2	TRBJ1-4	TGTGCCAGCAAGGGACAGGGGTTTGAAAAACTGTTTTTT	CASKGQGFEKLFF
TRBD2	once	TRBV5-1	TRBJ2-5	TGCGCCAGCAGCTTAAGCGGGGGCGGAGAGACCCAGTACTTC	CASSLSGGGETQYF
TRBD1	once	TRBV13	TRBJ2-7	TGTGCCAGCAGCTTAAGGGGGACAGGGGGGTCCTACGAGCAGTACTTC	CASSLRGTGGSYEQYF
TRBD1	-	TRBV2	TRBJ1-2	TGTGCCAGCTCCGGACAGGGTTTGGGTGGCTACACCTTC	CASSGQGLGGYTF
-	-	TRBV7-2	TRBJ2-7	TGTGCCAGCAGCTTAGTAGACAGCACCTACGAGCAGTACTTC	CASSLVDSTYEQYF
-	-	TRBV6-6	TRBJ1-1	TGTGCCAGCAGGCCGGGGAGGGAGAACACTGAAGCTTTCTTT	CASRPGRENTEAFF
TRBD2	few	TRBV5-1	TRBJ2-3	TGCGCCAGCAGCTTGGAACTAGCGGGGGCGGCCACAGATACGCAGTATTTT	CASSLELAGAATDTQYF
-	-	TRBV5-1	TRBJ1-2	TGCGCCAGCAGCTTGAATGTCCAGGGGAACTATGGCTACACCTTC	CASSLNVQGNYGYTF
-	-	TRBV9	TRBJ1-1	TGTGCCAGCAGCGTAGCGAAAGCAGCGGACACTGAAGCTTTCTTT	CASSVAKAADTEAFF
TRBD2	-	TRBV6-6	TRBJ2-1	TGTGCCAGCAGTTCCCGGAGCGGGGGTTCTAATGAGCAGTTCTTC	CASSSRSGGSNEQFF
TRBD2	few	TRBV2	TRBJ2-2	TGTGCCAGTGCCGGGACTAGGAACACCGGGGAGCTGTTTTTT	CASAGTRNTGELFF
-	-	TRBV18	TRBJ2-7	TGTGCCAGCTCACCAGAGCGGAGCTCCTACGAGCAGTACTTC	CASSPERSSYEQYF
-	-	TRBV7-9	TRBJ2-5	TGTGCCAGCAGCAAGAGGGCTACAGGGAACCAAGAGACCCAGTACTTC	CASSKRATGNQETQYF